One T cell receptor (beta chain) is described in this entry. Its antigen is still unknown. No base quality information exists; no much larger clone differs at one position. This entry belongs to a study of human T cells and chemical hapten exposure (dated by TCRdb to 2020 to 2022). A note on the overall study: For sensitization, 2% DPC in acetone was applied to a roughly 2 cm by roughly 2 cm area of upper inner arm skin. Libraries were pooled for sequencing, and variation in per-sample TCR yields was attributed mainly to small differences in library volumes within the pool. The mostly female patient cohort included alopecia areata with under or over 50% scalp involvement, alopecia totalis and alopecia universalis. Blood was sampled from patients pre-sensitization (week 0) and at 2, 6 and about 24 weeks after DPC sensitization. Peripheral blood TCR repertoire changes were tracked in vivo in alopecia patients during primary and secondary sensitization to the hapten diphenylcyclopropenone (DPC). Patch tests used Finn chambers with 0.01% DPC on the upper back, scored after 6 days by International Contact Dermatitis Research Group standards. Throughout the study period of about 23 weeks, patients also received therapeutic DPC doses to the scalp every week. For TCR sequencing, blood came from twenty-nine alopecia patients at anywhere from one to four time points (pre-sensitization, 2, 6 and 24 weeks).

The receptor library was made with RACE. The run used a NextSeq 500. During library preparation, unique molecular identifiers were attached to individual cDNA molecules so that TCRs could be counted in a quantitative, reproducible way. Each blood RNA sample was used to sequence both TCR alpha and TCR beta chains. Per the authors' processing: Samples had a median of roughly 100,000 TCRs, with a range from about 23,224 to 690,600. V, J and CDR3 annotation of the TCR reads was performed with the Decombinator software suite. Every sample was subsampled to the same number of TCRs (28,000) for the PS versus PT1 abundance plots. Expanded TCRs were defined as absent before sensitization and observed at least eight times at the 2-week time point. TCRdb took the public reads, trimmed them with fastp at Q25, ran MiXCR for clone calling and kept in-frame beta chains. Rows merge per CDR3 protein into single entries with the most common DNA and genes. These V and J calls derive from TCRdb rather than the authors' analysis. A total of more than 250,000 distinct CDR3 sequences appear in this sample, roughly 8.9% of them only once. Clones ranked in the top ten supply 2% to 2.5% of the sample.

What the time point label conveys for this sample: pre-sensitization, week 0. What the treatment or condition label conveys for this sample: therapeutic diphenylcyclopropenone sensitization with weekly scalp DPC. Blood at each patch-test visit was drawn before the patch test was applied. To be eligible, patients had to be aged 18 to 70, diagnosed with alopecia and judged suitable for DPC therapy, while pregnant patients were excluded. Total RNA was isolated from unfractionated whole blood collected in Tempus Blood RNA tubes. The CDR3 covers 14 residues, taking in both the cysteine and the phenylalanine. The only DNA kept is the CDR3, 42 bases in frame from the first base. Findings and caveats that apply to the study as a whole: Compared with pre-sensitization or healthy control sets, expanded TCRs formed significantly more large CDR3 similarity clusters, which is consistent with antigen-driven responses. All patients had alopecia, a presumed autoimmune disease, so their immune response might differ from that of healthy individuals. Patch test score was positively correlated with the number of PT1 expanded TCRs, with significance at thresholds 8, 16 and 32 but not at 4. The number of TCRs above 1 in 1000 frequency did not change with DPC sensitization; there was no evidence of global repertoire structure alterations. Repeated subsampling changed both the strength of the expansion versus patch-test correlation and the threshold at which the correlation became significant.

This receptor chain uses TRBV21-1 and TRBJ2-5; the table's D call, TRBD1, was not checked against the DNA. TRBV21-1 is tagged as a pseudogene. The TCR originated in a woman between 40 and 50 years old with alopecia areata. Some clones in this sample may be carry-over from other donors' samples. The specimen comprised whole blood, sampled in connection with sensitization to the hapten diphenylcyclopropenone (DPC). In nucleotide form, the sequence is TGTGCCAGCGCACCAAAGGGGGTCCAAGAGACCCAGTACTTC. Its protein is CASAPKGVQETQYF.